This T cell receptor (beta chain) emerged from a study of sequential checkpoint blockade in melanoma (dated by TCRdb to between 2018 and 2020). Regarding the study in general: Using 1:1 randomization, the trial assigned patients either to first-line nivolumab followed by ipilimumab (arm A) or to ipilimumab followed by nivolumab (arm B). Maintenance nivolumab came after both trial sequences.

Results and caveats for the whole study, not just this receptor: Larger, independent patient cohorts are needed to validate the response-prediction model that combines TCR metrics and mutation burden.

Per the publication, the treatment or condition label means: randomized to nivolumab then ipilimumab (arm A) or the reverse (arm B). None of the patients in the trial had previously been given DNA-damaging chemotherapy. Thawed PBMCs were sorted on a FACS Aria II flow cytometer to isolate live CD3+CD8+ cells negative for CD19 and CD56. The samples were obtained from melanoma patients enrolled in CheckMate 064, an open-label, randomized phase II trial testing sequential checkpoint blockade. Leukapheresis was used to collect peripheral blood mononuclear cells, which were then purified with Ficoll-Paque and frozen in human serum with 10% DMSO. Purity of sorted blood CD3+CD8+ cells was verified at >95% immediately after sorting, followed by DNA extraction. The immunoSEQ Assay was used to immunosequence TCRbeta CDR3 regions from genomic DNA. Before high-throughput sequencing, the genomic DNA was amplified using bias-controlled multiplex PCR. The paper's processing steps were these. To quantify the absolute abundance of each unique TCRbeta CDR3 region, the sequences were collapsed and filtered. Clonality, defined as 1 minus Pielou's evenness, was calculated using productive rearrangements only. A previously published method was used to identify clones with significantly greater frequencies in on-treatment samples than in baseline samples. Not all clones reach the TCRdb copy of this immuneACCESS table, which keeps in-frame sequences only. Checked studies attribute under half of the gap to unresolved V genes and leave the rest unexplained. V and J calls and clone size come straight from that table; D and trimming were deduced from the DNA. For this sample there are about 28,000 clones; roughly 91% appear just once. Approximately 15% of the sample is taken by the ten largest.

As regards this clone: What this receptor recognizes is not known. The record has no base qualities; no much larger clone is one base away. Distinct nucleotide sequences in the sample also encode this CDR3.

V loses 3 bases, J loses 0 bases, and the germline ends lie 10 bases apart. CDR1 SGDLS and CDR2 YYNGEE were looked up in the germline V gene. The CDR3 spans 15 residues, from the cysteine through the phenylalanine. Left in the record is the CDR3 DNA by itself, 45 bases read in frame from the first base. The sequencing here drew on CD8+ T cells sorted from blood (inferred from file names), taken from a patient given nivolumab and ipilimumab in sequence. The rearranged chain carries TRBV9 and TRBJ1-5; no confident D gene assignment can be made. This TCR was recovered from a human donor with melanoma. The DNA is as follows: TGTGCCAGCAGCGACAGCGGGTATAGCAATCAGCCCCAGCATTTT. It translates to CASSDSGYSNQPQHF.